This T cell receptor beta chain originates from a study of blood T cell repertoires in COVID-19. Study at large: Sample material is recorded as cDNA or gDNA derived from T cells, B-cell-depleted T cells, or PBMCs.

There are a few counts of this clone. This table comes from immunoSEQ multiplex PCR, and its TCRdb copy is limited to in-frame clones, with some not included. The sample shows over 85,000 clones, approximately 90% of them seen only once. Germline V CDR1 and CDR2: SGHDN, FVKESK. Unmatched junction bases numbered 18, after V lost 4 bases and J lost 0 bases. This CDR3 has 20 residues. The V and J genes are TRBV14 and TRBJ1-5; TRBD1 matches 7 bases. Sequencing was done on a sample of peripheral blood. This TCR was sampled from a woman aged 80 or over with active COVID-19. The CDR3 spells CASSRTATGKTPFSNQPQHF. The CDR3 nucleotides are TGTGCCAGCAGCCGTACCGCGACAGGGAAGACACCTTTTAGCAATCAGCCCCAGCATTTT.